This T cell receptor (beta chain) was sequenced in a study of T cell responses to AZD1222 COVID-19 vaccine. This table comes from immunoSEQ multiplex PCR, and its TCRdb copy is limited to in-frame clones, with some not included. The sample lists roughly 120,000 clones, roughly 87% occurring once. Concerning this clone itself: No conserved phenylalanine or tryptophan ends this CDR3, so it is likely a read error. The DNA is left out, because the CDR3 cannot be placed on it with certainty; the CDR3 is given as TCRdb lists it.

Germline V gene sequence: CDR1 SEHNR, CDR2 FQNEAQ (reference sequence). The CDR3 contains 8 residues when both ends are counted. The chain uses TRBV7-9 and TRBJ1-1. Source: peripheral blood, taken on day 0 of AZD1222 vaccination. This TCR derives from an adult in good health. CDR3 amino acids: CASSTKTE.